One sample yielded the 24 T cell receptor beta chains listed below, sequenced in a study of PD-1 blockade in classical Hodgkin lymphoma. Relapses following autologous stem cell transplantation were seen in all patients, with brentuximab vedotin exposure varying. Sequenced by immunoSEQ multiplex PCR; TCRdb stores in-frame clones only, minus some. The data contain fewer than 30,000 clones, about four fifths of them seen just once; the ten biggest clones take up under 14%. Sequenced here: peripheral blood mononuclear cells (PBMCs), sampled before the second cycle of nivolumab. These TCRs come from a human donor with classical Hodgkin lymphoma.

Note on this clone: Germline is not matched at one junction end, which may reflect a read error. The V gene is TRBV5-3, the J gene TRBJ2-7; 7 nucleotides line up with TRBD1. TRBV5-3 is identified as an open reading frame with a role that is uncertain. The CDR3 runs 14 residues. CDR3 coding DNA: TGTGCCAGCAGCTATCCGACAGGGTTTCACGAGCAGTACTTC. Translation gives CASSYPTGFHEQYF.

In regard to this clone: In this CDR3 the conserved last residue, phenylalanine or tryptophan, is missing, so a read error is likely. The limits of the CDR3 on the DNA are not certain, so only TCRdb's listed CDR3 is given. The V call is TRBV15, the J call TRBJ1-2. A total of 12 residues make up the CDR3, ends included. The germline V gene encodes CDR1 LNHNV and CDR2 YYDKDF (reference sequence). This CDR3 reads CATSRDGTGHSS.

The chain couples TRBV6-6 to TRBJ1-2, with D possibly matching TRBD1 (6 bases). There are 14 residues in the CDR3. Trimming stripped 0 bases from V and 4 bases from J, with 9 bases between. Germline-derived CDR1 and CDR2 are MNHNY and SVGAGI (reference sequence). The DNA of the CDR3 is TGTGCCAGCAGTTACTCCAGGGGCACCTATGGCTACACCTTC. Translating gives CASSYSRGTYGYTF.

V gene TRBV25-1 combines with J gene TRBJ2-7, with 8 bases lining up with TRBD1. Germline V gene sequence: CDR1 MGHDK, CDR2 SYGVNS. The CDR3 covers 15 residues. The junction had 5 bases not matched to a gene; V was cut back by 1 base and J by 3 bases. The CDR3 is CASSEFVTGDYEQYF. The CDR3 bases are TGTGCCAGCAGTGAATTTGTGACAGGGGACTACGAGCAGTACTTC.

This rearrangement joins TRBV7-2 to TRBJ1-4, with D unclear. CDR3 length: 15 residues. V lost 1 base and J lost 3, with 9 bases in between. CDR1 is SGHTA, CDR2 FQGNSA, per germline. In DNA form, the CDR3 reads TGTGCCAGCAGCTTAGAGGTCCGAGCTAATGAAAAACTGTTTTTT. It translates to CASSLEVRANEKLFF.

This sequence joins TRBV6-5 and TRBJ1-2, with a tentative D call TRBD1 (6 bases). The CDR3 extends over 11 amino acids. CDR1 is MNHEY, CDR2 SVGAGI, per germline. Trimming took 6 bases from V and 5 from J, leaving 7 bases between them. The CDR3 region is CASSGQYGYTF. In DNA form, the CDR3 reads TGTGCCAGCAGCGGACAGTATGGCTACACCTTC.

V and J are TRBV6-5 and TRBJ2-2, with 8 bases that match TRBD1. The germline gives CDR1 MNHEY, CDR2 SVGAGI. The ends lost 1 base at V and 6 bases at J; junction bases unmatched: 7. The CDR3 contains 16 residues. The CDR3 here is CASSYFGQGASGELFF. The CDR3, as DNA: TGTGCCAGCAGTTACTTCGGGCAGGGGGCCTCCGGGGAGCTGTTTTTT.

This clone has more than one count but fewer than ten. This rearrangement joins TRBV4-2 to TRBJ1-2, with D uncertain. Per germline, CDR1 LGHNA and CDR2 YNFKEQ. This CDR3 has 14 amino acids. V was cut by 5 bases and J by 4 bases, with 14 bases left in between. The CDR3 DNA sequence: TGTGCCAGCAGCTTATCCGGGAGCAGCTATGGCTACACCTTC. Its protein is CASSLSGSSYGYTF.

The chain is built from TRBV19 and TRBJ2-1; a weak D match, TRBD1 (5 bases). Germline CDR1 LNHDA, CDR2 SQIVND (reference sequence). CDR3 length equals 15 residues. Trimming shortened V by 6 bases and J by 3 bases, and 15 bases separated the two germline ends. As DNA, the CDR3 is TGTGCCAGTAGAGACAGTCCCGCGGACTACAATGAGCAGTTCTTC. Protein sequence: CASRDSPADYNEQFF.

The V gene is TRBV7-9, the J gene TRBJ1-3; D is unresolved. Trimming cost V 4 bases and J 0 bases, with 7 bases left between them. The CDR3 is 14 residues long. Per germline, CDR1 SEHNR and CDR2 FQNEAQ (reference sequence). This chain's CDR3 is CASSSWASGNTIYF. CDR3 DNA: TGTGCCAGCAGCTCTTGGGCCTCTGGAAACACCATATATTTT.

The chain links TRBV4-1 to TRBJ1-2; 7 nucleotides align to TRBD1. V lost 4 bases and J lost 1; bases outside the gene matches: 6. The germline CDR1 and CDR2 sequences are MGHRA and YSYEKL. The CDR3 runs 15 residues. CDR3 region: CASSPGTANNYGYTF. As DNA, the CDR3 is TGCGCCAGCAGCCCTGGGACAGCAAATAACTATGGCTACACCTTC.

The chain combines TRBV6-4 with TRBJ2-3, with D perhaps TRBD2 (6 bases). This CDR3 is built from 13 residues. Trimming left V 8 bases short and J 6 bases short, with 15 bases between. In germline, CDR1 is MRHNA, CDR2 SNTAGT. The CDR3 bases are TGTGCCAGCCAGGAGGGCCCGGGGGATACGCAGTATTTT. As protein: CASQEGPGDTQYF.

The chain uses TRBV27 and TRBJ2-1; D may be TRBD1 (6 bases). CDR3 size: 15 residues. Germline loops: CDR1 MNHEY, CDR2 SMNVEV (reference sequence). V gave up 0 bases and J gave up 8 bases, with 14 bases separating them. The CDR3 loop is CASSLSMGRGYEQFF. CDR3 sequence (DNA): TGTGCCAGCAGTTTATCGATGGGCAGGGGTTATGAGCAGTTCTTC.

The chain uses TRBV7-2 and TRBJ2-5; D assignment may be TRBD1 or TRBD2 (5 bases each). CDR1 is SGHTA, CDR2 FQGNSA, per germline. The ends were cut back, 6 bases at V and 5 bases at J, with 16 bases in the middle. The CDR3 loop spans 14 amino acids. CDR3 coding DNA: TGTGCCAGCAGTACAGGTGCGGGTGGGGAGACCCAGTACTTC. Translated, it gives CASSTGAGGETQYF.

The chain combines TRBV19 with TRBJ2-1, with D perhaps TRBD1 (7 bases). There are 16 residues in the CDR3. The germline V gene encodes CDR1 LNHDA and CDR2 SQIVND (reference sequence). Between the trimmed V and J ends, which lost 0 bases and 4 bases, there was a span of 13 bases. The CDR3: CASSIEWRGRYNEQFF. CDR3 DNA sequence: TGTGCCAGTAGTATAGAATGGAGGGGGCGGTACAATGAGCAGTTCTTC.

The rearrangement links TRBV4-1 to TRBJ2-1; TRBD2 is a possible D gene (6 bases). The CDR3 totals 14 residues. V was trimmed by 3 bases and J by 14 bases, leaving 20 bases between them. Germline assignment: CDR1 MGHRA and CDR2 YSYEKL. The CDR3 sequence is CASSHPSGGLAKFF. The DNA of the CDR3 is TGCGCCAGCAGCCACCCCTCCGGTGGGCTAGCGAAGTTCTTC.

This clone was observed a handful of times. V and J are TRBV2 and TRBJ1-6, with TRBD1 matching over 8 bases. The V gene end was trimmed by 6 bases and the J gene end by 10 bases; junction bases not matched to a gene: 11. The length of the CDR3 is 15 residues. From germline, CDR1 is SNHLY and CDR2 FYNNEI. The CDR3 coding sequence is TGTGCCAGCAGCTCTTCGGGACAGGCAAAATCACCCCTCCACTTT. Protein sequence: CASSSSGQAKSPLHF.

This clone was counted only a few times. The V call is TRBV28, the J call TRBJ1-1, with 9 bases identical to TRBD1. J lost 4 bases, V lost 3 bases, and 12 bases had no gene match. In germline, CDR1 is MDHEN, CDR2 SYDVKM. The CDR3 loop spans 17 amino acids. The DNA of the CDR3 is TGTGCCAGCAGTTTCAGCTACAGGGGGCTGAGGGGCACTGAAGCTTTCTTT. This encodes CASSFSYRGLRGTEAFF. Complete variable domain (other parts from reference TRBV28 and TRBJ1-1): DVKVTQSSRYLVKRTGEKVFLECVQDMDHENMFWYRQDPGLGLRLIYFSYDVKMKEKGDIPEGYSVSREKKERFSLILESASTNQTSMYLCASSFSYRGLRGTEAFFGQGTRLTVV.

The chain recombines TRBV28 with TRBJ2-1, with D maybe TRBD2 (6 bases). Germline CDR1 MDHEN, CDR2 SYDVKM. Trimming pared 6 bases from V and 3 bases from J, leaving 12 bases between. The CDR3 sequence is 14 residues long. The CDR3 loop reads CASSSGTRYNEQFF. The CDR3 DNA reads TGTGCCAGCAGCTCCGGGACTCGCTACAATGAGCAGTTCTTC.

The chain employs TRBV19 and TRBJ2-2; 11 nucleotides align to TRBD1. The CDR3 contains 16 residues. Germline assignment: CDR1 LNHDA and CDR2 SQIVND (reference sequence). Germline trimming cut 4 bases from V and 7 bases from J; bases unmatched to any gene: 8. CDR3 coding DNA: TGTGCCAGTAGTAAGGACAGGGGGCTTTCAGGCGGGGAGCTGTTTTTT. Translating it yields CASSKDRGLSGGELFF.

The rearrangement links TRBV30 to TRBJ1-5; possibly TRBD1 for D (5 bases). CDR3 length equals 12 residues. Germline V gene data show CDR1 as GTSNPN and CDR2 as SVGIG (reference sequence). The V and J ends lost 3 bases and 5 bases respectively, with 8 bases between them. CDR3 sequence reads: CAWSWGDQPQHF. In DNA, the CDR3 is TGTGCCTGGAGCTGGGGGGATCAGCCCCAGCATTTT.

The gene calls are TRBV2 and TRBJ1-2; 8 nucleotides line up with TRBD1. In germline, CDR1 is SNHLY, CDR2 FYNNEI. The CDR3 consists of 14 residues. V lost 6 bases to trimming and J lost 6 bases; unmatched junction nucleotides: 9. The CDR3 region has the DNA TGTGCCAGCAGGGGGGGACAGGCCAGCCATGGCTACACCTTC. This translates into CASRGGQASHGYTF. The full variable domain, its missing parts supplied by reference TRBV2 and TRBJ1-2, is EPEVTQTPSHQVTQMGQEVILRCVPISNHLYFYWYRQILGQKVEFLVSFYNNEISEKSEIFDDQFSVERPDGSNFTLKIRSTKLEDSAMYFCASRGGQASHGYTFGSGTRLTVV.

The gene calls are TRBV19 and TRBJ2-2; D ambiguous. CDR1 is LNHDA, CDR2 SQIVND, per germline (reference sequence). V gave up 0 bases and J gave up 3 bases, with 5 bases separating them. This CDR3 is 14 amino acids long. CDR3: CASSIDLDTGELFF. For the CDR3, the DNA is TGTGCCAGTAGTATAGACCTCGACACCGGGGAGCTGTTTTTT.

This clone occurred a few times. V usage is TRBV28 and J usage is TRBJ1-4, with 8 bases matching TRBD1. The CDR3 covers 15 residues. Looked up from germline, CDR1 is MDHEN and CDR2 is SYDVKM. J gave up 2 bases and V 6 bases, and 5 bases lay outside the gene matches. DNA of the CDR3: TGTGCCAGCAGGCACAGGGGGGCCACTAATGAAAAACTGTTTTTT. Translation: CASRHRGATNEKLFF.